This T cell receptor beta chain was captured by sequencing in a study of blood T cell repertoires in COVID-19. Assay used: immunoSEQ multiplex PCR; TCRdb lists only in-frame clones, some missing. The sample lists about 150,000 clones, 81% occurring once. The CDR3 runs 14 residues. Trimming stripped 2 bases from V and 6 bases from J, with 11 bases between. The germline V gene encodes CDR1 MNHNY and CDR2 SVGAGI (reference sequence). The receptor comes from an older woman with active or convalescent COVID-19. What was sequenced was peripheral blood. The gene calls are TRBV6-6 and TRBJ1-5; D call uncertain. CDR3 sequence: CASSYKAHSQPQHF. DNA for the CDR3: TGTGCCAGCAGTTACAAAGCCCATAGTCAGCCCCAGCATTTT.